Reported below is one TCR beta chain. Antigen: not known. Germline V gene lookup returns CDR1 SGHDT and CDR2 YYEEEE. The CDR3 is 15 residues long. Trimming took 4 bases from V and 1 from J; bases not matched to a gene: 7. The data originate from a study of cytomegalovirus exposure and HLA in healthy donors. The PCR was carried out with 60 Vbeta primers and 13 Jbeta primers. Profiling relied on immunoSEQ multiplex PCR, and the TCRdb table lists in-frame clones only, not all of them. The table lists around 300,000 clones, approximately 90% of them singletons. Points from the study as a whole: According to a later analysis, donors in an Asian-associated ancestry cluster reportedly had fewer N-insertions than the approximately 670-donor mean. Certain sequence variants were highly shared and formed a cluster, and this cluster was likely a sequencing artifact.

Sequenced: PBMCs. The sequence came from a woman under 30 in good health and CMV-seronegative. The chain uses TRBV5-6 and TRBJ1-1; 7 bases fit TRBD1. The CDR3: CASSPGTAKNTEAFF. The CDR3 DNA sequence: TGTGCCAGCAGCCCCGGGACAGCCAAGAACACTGAAGCTTTCTTT.